The 15 T cell receptor beta chains presented below share a single source sample, sequenced in a study of T cells after yellow fever vaccination. From the 5' RACE reads, TCRdb called clonotypes with MiXCR, one entry per CDR3 protein. This sample has under 200,000 distinct CDR3 sequences, with about 10% found just once. The specimen was CD8+ T cells sorted from PBMCs, collected 15 days after the yellow fever booster vaccination. Receptors originate from a man in his late teens or twenties who received the YFV17D yellow fever vaccine.

This clonotype was detected only a few times. V is TRBV20-1 and J is TRBJ2-1; the match to TRBD2 covers 9 bases. The trim removed 7 bases at V and 4 bases at J, leaving 8 bases unmatched. The CDR3 sequence is 14 residues long. Germline assignment: CDR1 DFQATT and CDR2 SNEGSKA (reference sequence). In DNA, the CDR3 is TGCAGTGTCTTACCTCTAGCGGGGTACAATGAGCAGTTCTTC. Translated: CSVLPLAGYNEQFF.

This clonotype showed up just a few times. The chain has TRBV19 and TRBJ1-2; D is perhaps TRBD1 (6 bases). This CDR3 is 14 amino acids long. Germline CDR1 and CDR2: LNHDA and SQIVND (reference sequence). V lost 1 base to trimming and J lost 5 bases, with 11 bases between them. The CDR3 spells CASSIGGRGYGYTF. The DNA for the CDR3 is TGTGCCAGTAGTATAGGCGGCAGGGGATATGGCTACACCTTC. Combining the CDR3 with reference TRBV19 and TRBJ1-2 gives the whole variable domain DGGITQSPKYLFRKEGQNVTLSCEQNLNHDAMYWYRQDPGQGLRLIYYSQIVNDFQKGDIAEGYSVSREKKESFPLTVTSAQKNPTAFYLCASSIGGRGYGYTFGSGTRLTVV.

The chain employs TRBV20-1 and TRBJ1-2; D is possibly TRBD1 (6 bases). Trimming removed 8 bases from V and 2 bases from J, with 18 bases in between. This CDR3 comprises 14 residues. CDR1 and CDR2 (germline): DFQATT, SNEGSKA (reference sequence). The CDR3 loop is CSKHVGTPNYGYTF. DNA of the CDR3: TGCAGTAAGCATGTCGGGACACCGAACTATGGCTACACCTTC.

This CDR3 reads CSVEGRRDYGYTF. CDR3 coding DNA: TGCAGCGTTGAAGGGCGGCGGGACTATGGCTACACCTTC. This chain joins TRBV29-1 and TRBJ1-2; D is unresolved. The CDR3 spans 13 residues. Trimming left V 1 base short and J 3 bases short, with 9 bases between. The germline gives CDR1 SQVTM, CDR2 ANQGSEA.

This clonotype was counted at least ten times. The chain has TRBV5-5 and TRBJ1-6; D remains ambiguous. The CDR3 loop spans 16 amino acids. Germline lookup yields CDR1 SGHKS and CDR2 YYEKEE (reference sequence). V lost 4 bases, J lost 0 bases, and 11 bases lay in between. The CDR3 DNA sequence: TGTGCCAGCAGCGGGTGGCAGAGCTCCTATAATTCACCCCTCCACTTT. This translates into CASSGWQSSYNSPLHF.

This clonotype occurred many times. The genes are TRBV24-1 and TRBJ2-2; D is unresolved. CDR1 and CDR2 (germline): KGHDR, SFDVKD. The CDR3 has 14 residues. V was pared by 5 bases and J by 0 bases, with 6 bases between. This CDR3 is CATSGLANTGELFF. The DNA for the CDR3 is TGTGCCACCAGTGGCTTGGCGAACACCGGGGAGCTGTTTTTT.

The gene calls are TRBV27 and TRBJ2-5; D assignment may be TRBD1 or TRBD2 (5 bases each). The germline V and J ends were trimmed by 5 bases and 0 bases, with 13 bases remaining between them. The CDR3 runs 15 residues. From germline, CDR1 is MNHEY and CDR2 SMNVEV (reference sequence). Here the CDR3 DNA reads TGTGCCAGCAGTCCCGGGACGGACTACCAAGAGACCCAGTACTTC. Its translation: CASSPGTDYQETQYF.

The V and J genes are TRBV7-9 and TRBJ1-6; the D is unclear. Germline V CDR1 and CDR2: SEHNR, FQNEAQ (reference sequence). Trimming took 2 bases from V and 0 from J, leaving 11 bases between them. This CDR3 contains 17 residues. CDR3 DNA: TGTGCCAGCAGCTTAATTTCCGTACGCTCCTATAATTCACCCCTCCACTTT. It codes for CASSLISVRSYNSPLHF.

This chain connects TRBV4-1 to TRBJ2-1; D is unresolved. Looked up from germline, CDR1 is MGHRA and CDR2 is YSYEKL. The V and J ends lost 1 base and 2 bases respectively, with 6 bases between them. CDR3 length: 14 residues. CDR3 sequence reads: CASSQGSPYNEQFF. In DNA form, the CDR3 reads TGCGCCAGCAGCCAAGGCTCGCCCTACAATGAGCAGTTCTTC.

This clonotype was observed a handful of times. This chain links TRBV27 with TRBJ2-7; 8 bases agree with TRBD2. CDR3 size: 15 residues. With 5 bases clipped from V and 3 bases from J, the junction kept 9 bases outside the gene matches. CDR1 and CDR2 (germline): MNHEY, SMNVEV (reference sequence). The CDR3 nucleotides read TGTGCCAGCAGTATTAGCGGGGTACTTATCTACGAGCAGTACTTC. Its protein is CASSISGVLIYEQYF.

This clonotype was counted a few times. J is TRBJ2-2 and V is TRBV7-6, with TRBD2 matching 13 bases. V lost 4 bases, J lost 3 bases, and 11 bases stayed unmatched. This CDR3 spans 19 amino acids. Germline V lookup: CDR1 SGHVS, CDR2 FNYEAQ. CDR3: CASSSGLAGPKRDTGELFF. The CDR3 DNA is TGTGCCAGCAGCTCGGGACTAGCGGGGCCCAAACGGGACACCGGGGAGCTGTTTTTT.

The rearrangement joins TRBV4-3 to TRBJ1-1, with no clear D. CDR3 length: 17 residues. Trimming removed 0 bases at V and 4 bases at J, with 18 bases between. Germline assignment: CDR1 LGHNA and CDR2 YSLEER. This CDR3 reads CASSQDYGSPAGTEAFF. In nucleotides, the CDR3 is TGCGCCAGCAGCCAAGATTATGGATCCCCGGCAGGCACTGAAGCTTTCTTT.

This clonotype appeared a few times. This sequence joins TRBV7-2 and TRBJ2-2; the D is unclear. The CDR3 has 13 residues. V was pared by 5 bases and J by 0 bases, with 4 bases between. The germline V gene has CDR1 SGHTA and CDR2 FQGNSA. CDR3: CASSGPNTGELFF. In nucleotides, the CDR3 is TGTGCCAGCAGCGGCCCGAACACCGGGGAGCTGTTTTTT.

This chain uses TRBV11-3 with TRBJ2-2, with 8 nucleotides matching TRBD2. The CDR3 is 15 amino acids. Germline V gene lookup returns CDR1 SGHNT and CDR2 YENEEA. J was trimmed by 2 bases and V by 6 bases; bases with no gene match: 5. The CDR3 coding sequence is TGTGCCAGCAGTCAACTAGCGGACAACACCGGGGAGCTGTTTTTT. As protein: CASSQLADNTGELFF.

This clonotype was seen only a few times. J is TRBJ1-2 and V is TRBV10-3, with a possible D match to TRBD1 (6 bases). The CDR3 has 11 amino acids. Germline V gene data show CDR1 as ENHRY and CDR2 as SYGVKD. V was trimmed by 5 bases and J by 8 bases, leaving 9 bases between them. The CDR3 here is CAISSGDGYTF. The CDR3 DNA follows: TGTGCCATCAGTTCAGGGGACGGCTACACCTTC.